The following is a TCR beta chain sequence with its context. The data belong to a study of control samples from healthy donors and cancer patients. The germline CDR1 and CDR2 sequences are MDHEN and SYDVKM. Trimming removed 2 bases at V and 5 bases at J, with 12 bases between. This CDR3 is 14 amino acids long. Assay used: immunoSEQ multiplex PCR; TCRdb lists only in-frame clones, some missing. Of about 94,000 clones listed, about nine tenths are singletons. The sequence came from a woman in her late teens or twenties in good health. The sequenced material came from blood. The chain combines TRBV28 with TRBJ1-2; D is ambiguous. The CDR3 protein is CASSLRIVEYGYTF. For the CDR3, the DNA is TGTGCCAGCAGTTTAAGAATAGTGGAATATGGCTACACCTTC.